A single sample is the source of the 9 T cell receptor beta chains below, sequenced in a study of Ad26.COV2.S vaccination and SARS-CoV-2 variants. Stated treatment: around 19 received Ad26.COV2.S at low or high dose, single or two shots; several received placebo; per-sample allocation not given. At day 63 after the first vaccine or placebo injection, samples were drawn. Assay used: immunoSEQ multiplex PCR; TCRdb lists only in-frame clones, some missing. The sample carries about 350,000 clones, 65% to 90% recorded once. Source: peripheral blood, taken in a trial of Ad26.COV2.S vaccine versus placebo. These receptors originate from a person between 18 and 60 years old who received the Ad26.COV2.S COVID-19 vaccine or a placebo.

V gene TRBV5-1 combines with J gene TRBJ2-3; 8 bases are a match to TRBD2. Germline CDR1 SGHRS, CDR2 YFSETQ. This CDR3 region has 15 residues. V lost 0 bases and J lost 6; bases outside the gene matches: 6. CDR3 sequence: CASSLELAVSDTQYF. The CDR3 DNA reads as TGCGCCAGCAGCTTGGAACTAGCGGTTTCGGATACGCAGTATTTT.

The J gene is TRBJ2-5, the V gene TRBV4-3; D not resolved. Germline-derived CDR1 and CDR2 are LGHNA and YSLEER. The V end lost 0 bases, the J end lost 2 bases, and 7 bases lay between the germline ends. The CDR3 contains 14 residues. CDR3 sequence reads: CASSQDHFQETQYF. The CDR3 coding sequence is TGCGCCAGCAGCCAAGATCACTTTCAAGAGACCCAGTACTTC.

V is TRBV5-1 and J is TRBJ1-1, with D possibly matching TRBD1 (6 bases). Trimming removed 2 bases from V and 0 bases from J, with 14 bases in between. This CDR3 comprises 16 residues. Germline CDR1 SGHRS, CDR2 YFSETQ. DNA for the CDR3: TGCGCCAGCAGCTTACAGGGAAAACAAATGAACACTGAAGCTTTCTTT. As protein: CASSLQGKQMNTEAFF.

Worth noting for this clone: At one end, the junction sequence differs from germline, possibly due to a read error. The V and J genes are TRBV7-8 and TRBJ2-1; the match to TRBD2 covers 8 bases. Per the germline V gene, CDR1 is SGHVS and CDR2 is FQNEAQ. The CDR3 is 13 residues long. The chain's CDR3 is CASRVDPLEREIF. The DNA for the CDR3 is TGTGCCAGCAGAGTCGACCCTTTGGAGCGGGAGATCTTC.

The rearrangement uses TRBV6-6 and TRBJ2-4; possible D gene TRBD1, 6 bases. There are 16 residues in the CDR3. Looked up from germline, CDR1 is MNHNY and CDR2 is SVGAGI (reference sequence). V dropped 5 bases and J dropped 0 bases, with 14 bases sitting between them. CDR3 region: CASSVGQEIAKNIQYF. CDR3 bases: TGTGCCAGCAGTGTGGGACAAGAAATAGCCAAAAACATTCAGTACTTC.

The gene calls are TRBV5-8 and TRBJ2-2, with 8 bases matching TRBD2. The V segment lost 4 bases and the J segment 4 bases; nucleotides outside the gene matches: 6. Germline-derived CDR1 and CDR2 are SGHTS and YDEGEE. This CDR3 is 15 amino acids long. Written as DNA, the CDR3 is TGTGCCAGCAGCCCCACCCGGGGGGGCACCGGGGAGCTGTTTTTT. As protein: CASSPTRGGTGELFF.

The chain is built from TRBV7-2 and TRBJ1-3, with TRBD1 matching over 9 bases. The length of the CDR3 is 16 residues. The germline V gene has CDR1 SGHTA and CDR2 FQGNSA. Germline trimming cut 2 bases from V and 1 base from J; bases unmatched to any gene: 3. In nucleotides, the CDR3 is TGTGCCAGCAGCTTAACACAGGGGGCATCTGGAAACACCATATATTTT. Amino acids: CASSLTQGASGNTIYF.

The chain links TRBV28 to TRBJ2-7, with 8 bases that match TRBD1. Germline lookup yields CDR1 MDHEN and CDR2 SYDVKM. The CDR3 runs to 15 residues. Trimming cost V 6 bases and J 3 bases; bases outside gene matches: 10. The CDR3 loop is CASRPPGTGYYEQYF. Written as DNA, the CDR3 is TGTGCCAGCAGACCGCCCGGGACAGGATACTACGAGCAGTACTTC.

The chain recombines TRBV27 with TRBJ2-6; TRBD2 might be the D (7 bases). CDR3 size: 18 residues. Germline-derived CDR1 and CDR2 are MNHEY and SMNVEV (reference sequence). V was trimmed by 6 bases and J by 0 bases, leaving 18 bases between them. The DNA of the CDR3 is TGTGCCAGCAGCTGGAGGGGGGGCACTAGCTCTGGGGCCAACGTCCTGACTTTC. Its translation: CASSWRGGTSSGANVLTF.